This T cell receptor beta chain was captured by sequencing in a study of early T cells in non-severe SARS-CoV-2 infection. Study-level points and caveats: There was a bias toward anti-spike CD8 responses in VDJdb matching, which missed private and CD4 specificities.

Tagging with unique molecular identifiers was applied to individual cDNA molecules. TCRdb re-analysed the 5' RACE reads in MiXCR, keeping a single row per CDR3 protein. The profile shows roughly 120,000 distinct CDR3 sequences, 14% to 15% of them singletons. This clonotype was seen a few times. Its target is unknown. The sample comprised whole blood. The receptor was derived from an adult who was a healthcare worker with PCR-confirmed SARS-CoV-2 infection or an uninfected control (not recorded which).

CDR3 region: CASTGTGVNNEQFF. The DNA of the CDR3 is TGTGCCAGTACCGGAACAGGGGTCAACAATGAGCAGTTCTTC. The J gene is TRBJ2-1, the V gene TRBV19; 7 bases agree with TRBD1. This CDR3 is 14 amino acids long. The germline V gene encodes CDR1 LNHDA and CDR2 SQIVND (reference sequence). The ends lost 7 bases at V and 5 bases at J; junction bases unmatched: 8.